The clone carrying this TCR beta chain counts as medium-sized. Antigen: not known. The sample comes from a study of T cell repertoires and leukemia-associated antigens. Study information: Samples yielded 3.3 to 5.0 million effective reads each, some 16 million overall. Overall study results and limits: Vbeta, Jbeta, VDJ rearrangement and unique CDR3 counts did not differ significantly across four groups. Specificity and function of the expanded clones need further investigation.

The V gene end was trimmed by 5 bases and the J gene end by 5 bases; junction bases not matched to a gene: 6. This CDR3 region has 14 residues. Germline loops: CDR1 DFQATT, CDR2 SNEGSKA (reference sequence). TCRdb re-called the 5' RACE reads through MiXCR, storing one row per CDR3 protein. The table shows roughly 10,000 distinct CDR3 sequences, with under 55% occurring only once. The CD3+ T cells first had an overnight rest without serum. The source material was CD3+ T cells sorted from blood and cultured. The chain uses TRBV20-1 and TRBJ2-1, with 10 bases matching TRBD1. The clonotype originates from a female donor in good health. This CDR3 is CSAQGQGYDNEQFF. CDR3 coding DNA: TGCAGTGCTCAGGGACAGGGGTACGACAATGAGCAGTTCTTC.